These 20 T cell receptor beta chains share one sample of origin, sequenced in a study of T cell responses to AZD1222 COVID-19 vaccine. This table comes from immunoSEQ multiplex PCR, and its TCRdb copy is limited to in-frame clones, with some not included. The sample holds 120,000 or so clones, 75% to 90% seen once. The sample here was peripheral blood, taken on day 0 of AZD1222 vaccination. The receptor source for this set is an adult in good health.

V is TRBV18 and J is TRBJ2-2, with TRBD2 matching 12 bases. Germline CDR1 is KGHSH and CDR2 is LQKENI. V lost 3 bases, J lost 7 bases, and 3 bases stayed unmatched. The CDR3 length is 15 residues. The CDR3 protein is CASSPGLAGIGELFF. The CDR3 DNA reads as TGTGCCAGCTCACCGGGACTAGCGGGTATCGGGGAGCTGTTTTTT.

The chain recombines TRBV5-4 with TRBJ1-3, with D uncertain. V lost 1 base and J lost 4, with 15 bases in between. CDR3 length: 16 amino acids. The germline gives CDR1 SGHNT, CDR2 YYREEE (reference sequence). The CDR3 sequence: CASSLRPGERGNTIYF. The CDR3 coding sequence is TGTGCCAGCAGCTTGCGCCCGGGAGAAAGGGGAAACACCATATATTTT.

In nucleotides, the CDR3 is TGTGCCAGTAGTATAAACAGGGGGCGGAGCACAGATACGCAGTATTTT. This gives the protein CASSINRGRSTDTQYF. The chain uses TRBV19 and TRBJ2-3, with 9 bases aligning to TRBD1. The V segment lost 2 bases and the J segment 0 bases; nucleotides outside the gene matches: 3. From germline, CDR1 is LNHDA and CDR2 SQIVND (reference sequence). This CDR3 has 16 residues.

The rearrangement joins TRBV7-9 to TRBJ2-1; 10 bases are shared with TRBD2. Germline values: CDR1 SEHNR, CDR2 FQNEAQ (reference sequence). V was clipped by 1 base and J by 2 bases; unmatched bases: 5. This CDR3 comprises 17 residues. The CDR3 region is CASSLGGSGRAYNEQFF. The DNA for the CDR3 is TGTGCCAGCAGCTTAGGGGGGAGCGGGAGGGCCTACAATGAGCAGTTCTTC.

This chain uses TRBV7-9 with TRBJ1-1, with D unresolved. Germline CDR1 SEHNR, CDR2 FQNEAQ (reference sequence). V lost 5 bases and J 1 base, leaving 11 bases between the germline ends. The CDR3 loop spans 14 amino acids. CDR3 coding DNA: TGTGCCAGCAGCACCGAACTAGGGAACACTGAAGCTTTCTTT. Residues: CASSTELGNTEAFF.

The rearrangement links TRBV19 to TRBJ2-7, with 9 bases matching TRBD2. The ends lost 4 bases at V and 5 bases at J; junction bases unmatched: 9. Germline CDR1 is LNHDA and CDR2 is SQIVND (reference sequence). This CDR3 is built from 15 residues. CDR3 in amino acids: CASSTSSGIGNEQYF. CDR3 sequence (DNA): TGTGCCAGTAGTACTTCTAGCGGGATAGGCAACGAGCAGTACTTC.

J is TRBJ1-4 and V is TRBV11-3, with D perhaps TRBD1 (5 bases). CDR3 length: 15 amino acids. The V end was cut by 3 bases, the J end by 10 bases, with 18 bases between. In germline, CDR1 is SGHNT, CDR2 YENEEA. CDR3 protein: CASSFIQVAGGKLFF. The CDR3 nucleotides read TGTGCCAGCAGCTTCATACAGGTCGCAGGTGGAAAACTGTTTTTT. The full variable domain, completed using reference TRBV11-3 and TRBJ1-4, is EAGVVQSPRYKIIEKKQPVAFWCNPISGHNTLYWYLQNLGQGPELLIRYENEEAVDDSQLPKDRFSAERLKGVDSTLKIQPAELGDSAVYLCASSFIQVAGGKLFFGSGTQLSVL.

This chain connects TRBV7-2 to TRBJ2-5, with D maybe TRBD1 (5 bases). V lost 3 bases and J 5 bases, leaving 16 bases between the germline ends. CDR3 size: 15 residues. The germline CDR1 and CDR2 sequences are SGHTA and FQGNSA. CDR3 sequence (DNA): TGTGCCAGCAGCTTCGGGTGGGGCCCAAGGGAGACCCAGTACTTC. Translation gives CASSFGWGPRETQYF.

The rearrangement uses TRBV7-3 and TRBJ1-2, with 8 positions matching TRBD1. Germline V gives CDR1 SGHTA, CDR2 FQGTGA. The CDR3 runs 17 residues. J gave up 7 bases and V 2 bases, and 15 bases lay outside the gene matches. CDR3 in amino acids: CASSLPNYDRGRAGYTF. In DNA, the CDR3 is TGTGCCAGCAGCTTACCAAACTATGACAGGGGCCGTGCTGGCTACACCTTC. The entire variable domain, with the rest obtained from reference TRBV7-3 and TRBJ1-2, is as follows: GAGVSQTPSNKVTEKGKYVELRCDPISGHTALYWYRQSLGQGPEFLIYFQGTGAADDSGLPNDRFFAVRPEGSVSTLKIQRTERGDSAVYLCASSLPNYDRGRAGYTFGSGTRLTVV.

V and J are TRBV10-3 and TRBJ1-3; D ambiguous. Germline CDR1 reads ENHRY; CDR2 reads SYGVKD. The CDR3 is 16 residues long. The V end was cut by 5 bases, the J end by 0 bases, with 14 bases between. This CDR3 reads CAISPRAEDSGNTIYF. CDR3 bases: TGTGCCATCAGTCCAAGGGCGGAGGACTCTGGAAACACCATATATTTT.

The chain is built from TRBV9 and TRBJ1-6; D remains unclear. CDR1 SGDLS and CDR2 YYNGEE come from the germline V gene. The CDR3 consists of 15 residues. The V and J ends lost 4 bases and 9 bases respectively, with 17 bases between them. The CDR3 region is CASSLLDDNSSPLHF. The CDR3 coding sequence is TGTGCCAGCAGCCTGCTGGACGACAATAGTTCACCCCTCCACTTT.

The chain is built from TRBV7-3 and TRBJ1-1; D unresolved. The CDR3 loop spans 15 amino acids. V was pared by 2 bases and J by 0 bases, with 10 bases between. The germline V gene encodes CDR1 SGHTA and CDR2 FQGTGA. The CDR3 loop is CASSLGNTLNTEAFF. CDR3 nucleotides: TGTGCCAGCAGCTTAGGTAACACTTTGAACACTGAAGCTTTCTTT.

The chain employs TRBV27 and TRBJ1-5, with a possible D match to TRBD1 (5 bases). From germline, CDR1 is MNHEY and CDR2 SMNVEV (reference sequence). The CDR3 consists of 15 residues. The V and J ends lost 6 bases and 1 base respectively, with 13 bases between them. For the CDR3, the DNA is TGTGCCAGCAGGTGGGGCGCGGGGAGCAATCAGCCCCAGCATTTT. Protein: CASRWGAGSNQPQHF.

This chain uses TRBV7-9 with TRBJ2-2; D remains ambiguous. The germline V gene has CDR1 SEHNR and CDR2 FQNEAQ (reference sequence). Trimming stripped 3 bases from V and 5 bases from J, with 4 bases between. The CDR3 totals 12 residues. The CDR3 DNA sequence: TGTGCCAGCAGCTTGGGGACCGGGGAGCTGTTTTTT. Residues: CASSLGTGELFF.

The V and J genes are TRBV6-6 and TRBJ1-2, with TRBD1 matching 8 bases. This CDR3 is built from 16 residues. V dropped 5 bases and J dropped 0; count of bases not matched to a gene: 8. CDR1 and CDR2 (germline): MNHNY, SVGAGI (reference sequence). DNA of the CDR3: TGTGCCAGCAGTAGCATTGACAGGGGATCTAACTATGGCTACACCTTC. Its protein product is CASSSIDRGSNYGYTF.

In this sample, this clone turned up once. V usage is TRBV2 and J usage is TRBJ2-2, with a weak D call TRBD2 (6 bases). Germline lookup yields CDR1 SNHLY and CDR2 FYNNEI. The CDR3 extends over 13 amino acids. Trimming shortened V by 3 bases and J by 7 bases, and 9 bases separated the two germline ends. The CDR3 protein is CASSEVGGGELFF. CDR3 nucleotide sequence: TGTGCCAGCAGTGAGGTGGGGGGCGGGGAGCTGTTTTTT. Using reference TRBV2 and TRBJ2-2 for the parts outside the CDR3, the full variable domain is EPEVTQTPSHQVTQMGQEVILRCVPISNHLYFYWYRQILGQKVEFLVSFYNNEISEKSEIFDDQFSVERPDGSNFTLKIRSTKLEDSAMYFCASSEVGGGELFFGEGSRLTVL.

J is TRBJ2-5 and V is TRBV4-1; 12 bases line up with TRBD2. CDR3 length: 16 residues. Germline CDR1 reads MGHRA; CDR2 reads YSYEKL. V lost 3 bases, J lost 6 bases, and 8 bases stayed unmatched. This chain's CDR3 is CASSHSRTSGAKTQYF. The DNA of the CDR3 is TGCGCCAGCAGCCATTCACGGACTAGCGGGGCAAAGACCCAGTACTTC.

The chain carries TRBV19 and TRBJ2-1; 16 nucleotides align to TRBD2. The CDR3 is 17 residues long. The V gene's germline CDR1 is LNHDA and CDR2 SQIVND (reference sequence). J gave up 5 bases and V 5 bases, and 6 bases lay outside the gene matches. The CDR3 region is CASSSGLAGGPHNEQFF. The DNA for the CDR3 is TGTGCCAGTAGTTCGGGACTAGCGGGGGGGCCCCACAATGAGCAGTTCTTC. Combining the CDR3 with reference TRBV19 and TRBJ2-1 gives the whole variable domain DGGITQSPKYLFRKEGQNVTLSCEQNLNHDAMYWYRQDPGQGLRLIYYSQIVNDFQKGDIAEGYSVSREKKESFPLTVTSAQKNPTAFYLCASSSGLAGGPHNEQFFGPGTRLTVL.

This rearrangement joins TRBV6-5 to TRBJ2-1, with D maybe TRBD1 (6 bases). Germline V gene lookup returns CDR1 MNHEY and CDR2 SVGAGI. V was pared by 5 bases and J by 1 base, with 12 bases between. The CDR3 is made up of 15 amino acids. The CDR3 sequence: CASSTYRESYNEQFF. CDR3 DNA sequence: TGTGCCAGCAGTACCTACAGGGAATCCTACAATGAGCAGTTCTTC.

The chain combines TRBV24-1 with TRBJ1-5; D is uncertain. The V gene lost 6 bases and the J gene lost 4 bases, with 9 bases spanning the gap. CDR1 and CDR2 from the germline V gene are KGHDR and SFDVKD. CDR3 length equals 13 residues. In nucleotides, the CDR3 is TGTGCCACCAGTAGGATTCAAAATCAGCCCCAGCATTTT. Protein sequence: CATSRIQNQPQHF.